Below, one TCR beta chain is given with its context. The germline CDR1 and CDR2 sequences are LGHDT and YNNKEL (reference sequence). The CDR3 runs to 13 residues. V was shortened by 5 bases and J by 0 bases, with 7 bases between the two germline ends. The data stem from a study of blood T cell repertoires in COVID-19. Generated by immunoSEQ multiplex PCR, the TCRdb table keeps only in-frame clones and is missing some. The data hold approximately 280,000 clones, with over 75% observed a single time. Sequencing was carried out using peripheral blood. The chain uses TRBV3-1 (or the pseudogene TRBV3-2) and TRBJ1-1; unclear D gene. This TCR came from a woman aged 70-85 years with acute or convalescent COVID-19. As DNA, the CDR3 is TGTGCCAGCAGCGCGGTGTTGAACACTGAAGCTTTCTTT. It yields the protein CASSAVLNTEAFF.